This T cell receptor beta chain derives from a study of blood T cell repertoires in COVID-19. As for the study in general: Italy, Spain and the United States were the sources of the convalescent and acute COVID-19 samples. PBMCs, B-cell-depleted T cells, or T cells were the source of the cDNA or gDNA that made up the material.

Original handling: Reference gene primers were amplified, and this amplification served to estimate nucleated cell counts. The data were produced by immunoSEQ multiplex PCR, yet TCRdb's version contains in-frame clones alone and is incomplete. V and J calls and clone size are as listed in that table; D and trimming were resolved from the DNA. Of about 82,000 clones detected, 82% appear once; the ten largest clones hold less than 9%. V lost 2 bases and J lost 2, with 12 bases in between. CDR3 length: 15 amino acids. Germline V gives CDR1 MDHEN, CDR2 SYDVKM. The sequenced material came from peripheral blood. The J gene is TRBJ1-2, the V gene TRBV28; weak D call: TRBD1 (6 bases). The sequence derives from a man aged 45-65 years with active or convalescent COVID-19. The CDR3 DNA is TGTGCCAGCAGTTTAATTTTTCAGGGGAACTATGGCTACACCTTC. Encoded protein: CASSLIFQGNYGYTF.